These 9 T cell receptor beta chains came from one sample sequenced in a study of T cell responses to AZD1222 COVID-19 vaccine. Sequencing used immunoSEQ multiplex PCR; TCRdb keeps in-frame clones, though not all of them. Of 100,000 to 150,000 clones listed, around 90% are singletons. The sequencing here drew on peripheral blood, taken on day 0 of AZD1222 vaccination. The receptors were sampled from an adult in good health.

This sequence joins TRBV5-4 and TRBJ2-7, with 7 bases identical to TRBD2. V lost 5 bases to trimming and J lost 0 bases; unmatched junction nucleotides: 8. The CDR3 covers 15 residues. Germline-derived CDR1 and CDR2 are SGHNT and YYREEE (reference sequence). CDR3 nucleotide sequence: TGTGCCAGCAGGGGGAGCGGGGATTACTCCTACGAGCAGTACTTC. Translating it yields CASRGSGDYSYEQYF.

The chain couples TRBV19 to TRBJ2-3; D not certain. CDR1 is LNHDA, CDR2 SQIVND, per germline (reference sequence). V shed 2 bases and J shed 2 bases, with 17 bases lying between them. The CDR3 sequence is 17 residues long. The CDR3 coding sequence is TGTGCCAGTAGTATATTAAAGTCTATCGGTCTCACAGATACGCAGTATTTT. Translating it yields CASSILKSIGLTDTQYF.

This clone was recorded once. The chain recombines TRBV5-1 with TRBJ1-2; D ambiguous. CDR3 size: 13 residues. Per germline, CDR1 SGHRS and CDR2 YFSETQ. With 0 bases removed from V and 4 bases from J, the gap between germline ends came to 7 bases. The CDR3 DNA reads as TGCGCCAGCAGCTTGGACAGTCCCTATGGCTACACCTTC. It specifies CASSLDSPYGYTF.

The chain couples TRBV4-1 to TRBJ1-4, with a tentative D call TRBD1 (5 bases). Between the trimmed V and J ends, which lost 0 bases and 4 bases, there was a span of 15 bases. The V gene's germline CDR1 is MGHRA and CDR2 YSYEKL. The CDR3 is made up of 17 amino acids. The CDR3: CASSQDPSGRGNEKLFF. In nucleotides, the CDR3 is TGCGCCAGCAGCCAAGACCCTTCAGGGAGAGGTAATGAAAAACTGTTTTTT.

This sequence joins TRBV4-2 and TRBJ2-5; 13 bases map to TRBD2. With V trimmed by 0 bases and J by 4 bases, 8 bases remained unmatched. The CDR3 is 18 amino acids. The germline CDR1 and CDR2 sequences are LGHNA and YNFKEQ. The CDR3: CASSQDVGTSGTSETQYF. CDR3 DNA sequence: TGTGCCAGCAGCCAAGATGTGGGGACTAGCGGGACCTCAGAGACCCAGTACTTC.

This clone has just one count. This rearrangement joins TRBV24-1 to TRBJ2-3, with no clear D. Deletions cut 0 bases from V and 0 bases from J, with 6 bases between. Looked up from germline, CDR1 is KGHDR and CDR2 is SFDVKD. The CDR3 sequence is 15 residues long. Written as DNA, the CDR3 is TGTGCCACCAGTGATTTGTCGGCTAGCACAGATACGCAGTATTTT. Translated, it gives CATSDLSASTDTQYF.

The V gene is TRBV6-1, the J gene TRBJ1-1; D uncertain. The CDR3 covers 15 residues. Germline CDR1 and CDR2: MNHNS and SASEGT. V was shortened by 3 bases and J by 0 bases, with 11 bases between the two germline ends. The CDR3 DNA reads TGTGCCAGCAGTGATGGCCCAACCATGAACACTGAAGCTTTCTTT. It specifies CASSDGPTMNTEAFF.

This clone is a singleton in its sample. CDR3 nucleotide sequence: TGTGCCTGGCACGGATCCGAAAAAACGAGAAACACCGGGGAGCTGTTTTTT. Its translation: CAWHGSEKTRNTGELFF. This rearrangement joins TRBV30 to TRBJ2-2; the D is unclear. The CDR3 is made up of 17 amino acids. Looked up from germline, CDR1 is GTSNPN and CDR2 is SVGIG (reference sequence). Trimming took off 5 bases at V and 2 bases at J, with 21 bases between the two ends.

In its sample, this clone was seen a few times. The V gene is TRBV9, the J gene TRBJ1-6, with D hard to call. Between the trimmed V and J ends, which lost 3 bases and 0 bases, there was a span of 16 bases. Germline V gives CDR1 SGDLS, CDR2 YYNGEE. This CDR3 region has 18 residues. The DNA for the CDR3 is TGTGCCAGCAGCGCATCAACGACCTCGAGCTCCTATAATTCACCCCTCCACTTT. Translating gives CASSASTTSSSYNSPLHF.